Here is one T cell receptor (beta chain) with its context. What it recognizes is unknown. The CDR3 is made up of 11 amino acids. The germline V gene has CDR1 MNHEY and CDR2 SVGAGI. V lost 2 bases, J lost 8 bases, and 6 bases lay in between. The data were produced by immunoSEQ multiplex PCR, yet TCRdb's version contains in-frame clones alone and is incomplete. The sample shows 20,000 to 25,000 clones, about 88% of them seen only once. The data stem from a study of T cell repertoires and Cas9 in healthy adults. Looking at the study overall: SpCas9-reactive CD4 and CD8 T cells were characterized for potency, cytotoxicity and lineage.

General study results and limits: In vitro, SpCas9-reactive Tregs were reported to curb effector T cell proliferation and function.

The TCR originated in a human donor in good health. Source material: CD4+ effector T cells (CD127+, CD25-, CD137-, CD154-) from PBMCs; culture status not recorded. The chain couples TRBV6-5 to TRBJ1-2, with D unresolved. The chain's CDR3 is CASSYGEGYTF. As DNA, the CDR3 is TGTGCCAGCAGTTACGGGGAGGGCTACACCTTC.